The 10 T cell receptor beta chains given below trace back to one sample, sequenced in a study of STAT5B mutations in CD4+ large granular lymphocyte leukemia. The protocol was immunoSEQ multiplex PCR, while the TCRdb copy is restricted to in-frame clones and leaves out a portion. The table includes some 35,000 clones, about 87% detected once. The sequenced sample was CD4+ T cells from blood buffy coats. These receptors all stem from a human donor in good health.

This CDR3 is CASSPRGTGALGGYTF. CDR3 in DNA: TGTGCCAGCAGCCCCCGGGGGACGGGGGCCTTAGGAGGCTACACCTTC. The rearrangement links TRBV9 to TRBJ1-2, with a possible D match to TRBD1 (6 bases). V lost 4 bases and J 8 bases, leaving 24 bases between the germline ends. Germline V gives CDR1 SGDLS, CDR2 YYNGEE. The CDR3 is 16 residues long.

The chain couples TRBV7-2 to TRBJ1-1, with unresolved D. Germline CDR1 and CDR2: SGHTA and FQGNSA. The CDR3 has 13 residues. V lost 2 bases and J lost 0, with 4 bases in between. This CDR3 reads CASSLSVNTEAFF. CDR3 in DNA: TGTGCCAGCAGCTTATCAGTGAACACTGAAGCTTTCTTT.

V usage is TRBV28 and J usage is TRBJ2-7, with D unclear. The germline V gene has CDR1 MDHEN and CDR2 SYDVKM. This CDR3 contains 12 residues. V shed 6 bases and J shed 0 bases, with 6 bases lying between them. As DNA, the CDR3 is TGTGCCAGCAGACGAAGCTCCTACGAGCAGTACTTC. This codes for CASRRSSYEQYF.

The table lists this clone with a count of one. The chain couples TRBV9 to TRBJ2-2, with D tentatively TRBD2 (6 bases). Germline CDR1 SGDLS, CDR2 YYNGEE. V lost 0 bases and J lost 0, with 9 bases in between. This CDR3 region has 16 residues. DNA for the CDR3: TGTGCCAGCAGCGTAGAAAAGCGGGCGAACACCGGGGAGCTGTTTTTT. This sequence encodes CASSVEKRANTGELFF.

The V call is TRBV6-5, the J call TRBJ1-1; tentative D call: TRBD1 (5 bases). Germline-derived CDR1 and CDR2 are MNHEY and SVGAGI. V was pared by 1 base and J by 5 bases, with 8 bases between. The CDR3 totals 13 residues. The CDR3 here is CASSYFGTTEAFF. The DNA for the CDR3 is TGTGCCAGCAGTTACTTCGGGACGACTGAAGCTTTCTTT.

This clone has only one observation. The V gene is TRBV7-2, the J gene TRBJ2-7, with D tentatively TRBD2 (6 bases). CDR3 length: 13 residues. V lost 4 bases and J lost 6, with 13 bases in between. Germline V gene data show CDR1 as SGHTA and CDR2 as FQGNSA. The CDR3 region is CASSSGLLLEQYF. CDR3 nucleotide sequence: TGTGCCAGCAGCTCGGGACTTCTCCTCGAGCAGTACTTC.

The chain joins TRBV2 to TRBJ1-3; D is ambiguous. V lost 3 bases to trimming and J lost 3 bases, with 9 bases between them. CDR3 length: 14 amino acids. Looked up from germline, CDR1 is SNHLY and CDR2 is FYNNEI. The CDR3 is CASSDPRLGNTIYF. CDR3 coding DNA: TGTGCCAGCAGTGATCCCCGACTTGGAAACACCATATATTTT.

This clone appeared once. This rearrangement joins TRBV7-9 to TRBJ1-3; D gene uncertain. Germline V gene lookup returns CDR1 SEHNR and CDR2 FQNEAQ (reference sequence). The CDR3 has 15 residues. Trimming took 8 bases from V and 4 from J, leaving 18 bases between them. The CDR3, as DNA: TGTGCCAGCTCGGTTGGAGGGATCGGAGGAAACACCATATATTTT. It codes for CASSVGGIGGNTIYF.

The chain is built from TRBV5-8 and TRBJ1-5; 9 bases are shared with TRBD1. Germline CDR1 reads SGHTS; CDR2 reads YDEGEE. The V gene end was trimmed by 4 bases and the J gene end by 5 bases; junction bases not matched to a gene: 4. There are 14 residues in the CDR3. The CDR3 loop reads CASSPGQGYQPQHF. The DNA for the CDR3 is TGTGCCAGCAGCCCCGGACAGGGGTATCAGCCCCAGCATTTT.

This chain joins TRBV4-1 and TRBJ2-7, with D possibly being TRBD1 or TRBD2 (5 bases each). Germline assignment: CDR1 MGHRA and CDR2 YSYEKL. Trimming stripped 1 base from V and 0 bases from J, with 13 bases between. The CDR3 runs 16 residues. The CDR3 loop is CASSQVLKGSSYEQYF. The DNA of the CDR3 is TGCGCCAGCAGCCAAGTCCTCAAGGGGAGCTCCTACGAGCAGTACTTC.